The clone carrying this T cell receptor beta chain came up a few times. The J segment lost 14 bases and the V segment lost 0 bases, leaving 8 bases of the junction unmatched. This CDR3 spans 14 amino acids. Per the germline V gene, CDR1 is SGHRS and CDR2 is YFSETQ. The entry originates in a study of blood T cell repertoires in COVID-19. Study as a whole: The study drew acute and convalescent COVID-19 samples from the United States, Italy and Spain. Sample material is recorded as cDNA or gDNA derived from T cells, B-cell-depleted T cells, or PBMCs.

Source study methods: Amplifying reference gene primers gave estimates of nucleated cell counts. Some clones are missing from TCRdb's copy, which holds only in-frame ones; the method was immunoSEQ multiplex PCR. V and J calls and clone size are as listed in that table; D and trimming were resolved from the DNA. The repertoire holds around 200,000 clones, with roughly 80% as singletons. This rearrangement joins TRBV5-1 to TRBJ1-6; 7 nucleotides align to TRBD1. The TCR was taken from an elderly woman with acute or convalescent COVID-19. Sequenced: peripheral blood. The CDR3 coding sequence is TGCGCCAGCAGCTTGGCCATGGGACAGCTGGCCCTCCACTTT. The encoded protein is CASSLAMGQLALHF.